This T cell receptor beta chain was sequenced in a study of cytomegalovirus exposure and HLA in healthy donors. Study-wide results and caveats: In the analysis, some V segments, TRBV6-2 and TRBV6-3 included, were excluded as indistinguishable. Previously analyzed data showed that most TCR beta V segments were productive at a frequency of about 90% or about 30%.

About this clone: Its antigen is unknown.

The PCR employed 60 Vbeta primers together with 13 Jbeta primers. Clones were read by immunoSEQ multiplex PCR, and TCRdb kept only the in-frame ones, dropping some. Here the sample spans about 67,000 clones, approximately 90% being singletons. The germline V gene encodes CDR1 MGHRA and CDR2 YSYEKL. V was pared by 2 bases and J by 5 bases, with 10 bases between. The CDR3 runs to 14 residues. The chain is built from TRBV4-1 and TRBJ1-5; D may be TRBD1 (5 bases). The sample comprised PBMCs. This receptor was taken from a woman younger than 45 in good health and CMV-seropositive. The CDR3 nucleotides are TGCGCCAGCAGCCAAAGCTGGGGGGATCAGCCCCAGCATTTT. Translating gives CASSQSWGDQPQHF.